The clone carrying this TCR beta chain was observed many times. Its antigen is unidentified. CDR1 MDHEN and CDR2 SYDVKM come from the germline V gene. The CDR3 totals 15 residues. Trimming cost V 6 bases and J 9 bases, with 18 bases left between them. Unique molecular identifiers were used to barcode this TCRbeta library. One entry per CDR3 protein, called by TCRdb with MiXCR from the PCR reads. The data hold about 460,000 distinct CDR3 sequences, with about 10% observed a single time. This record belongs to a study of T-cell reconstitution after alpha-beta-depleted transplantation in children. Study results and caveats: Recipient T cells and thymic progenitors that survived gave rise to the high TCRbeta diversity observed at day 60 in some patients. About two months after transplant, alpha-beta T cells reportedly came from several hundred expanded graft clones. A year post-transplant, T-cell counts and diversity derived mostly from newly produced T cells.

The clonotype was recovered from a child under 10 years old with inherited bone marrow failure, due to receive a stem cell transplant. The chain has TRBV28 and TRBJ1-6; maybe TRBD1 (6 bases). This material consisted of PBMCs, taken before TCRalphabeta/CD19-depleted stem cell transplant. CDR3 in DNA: TGTGCCAGCAGCCCCTTTGGGGGAGGGGGTTCACCCCTCCACTTT. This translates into CASSPFGGGGSPLHF.